The rows below give T cell receptor beta chains drawn from one sample of a study of cytomegalovirus exposure and HLA in healthy donors. Some clones are missing from TCRdb's copy, which holds only in-frame ones; the method was immunoSEQ multiplex PCR. The sample holds under 150,000 clones, about 88% seen once. Sequencing input: PBMCs. These receptors came from a young man in good health and CMV-seropositive. CDR3s include the opening cysteine and the closing phenylalanine or tryptophan. D genes are given only for firm matches. Part of the rows lack a size; the others show once, few, many or a class for expanded clones.

clone size,D gene,V gene,J gene,CDR3 protein,CDR3 DNA
NA,TRBD1,TRBV11-2,TRBJ2-5,CASSYPGTGSETQYF,TGTGCCAGCAGCTACCCCGGGACAGGGTCAGAGACCCAGTACTTC
NA,TRBD1,TRBV19,TRBJ2-5,CASSIMGTDQETQYF,TGTGCCAGTAGTATCATGGGGACAGACCAAGAGACCCAGTACTTC
NA,TRBD1,TRBV5-4,TRBJ2-1,CASSRNRGASEQFF,TGTGCCAGCAGCCGAAACAGGGGAGCGTCTGAGCAGTTCTTC
medium-sized,NA,TRBV29-1,TRBJ1-1,CSVGREGTEAFF,TGCAGCGTTGGCAGGGAGGGTACTGAAGCTTTCTTT
NA,TRBD1,TRBV6-1,TRBJ2-3,CASSAYSGTGNTDTQYF,TGTGCCAGCAGTGCCTACTCCGGGACAGGCAACACAGATACGCAGTATTTT
once,NA,TRBV6-6,TRBJ2-7,CASSRTLSSYEQYF,TGTGCCAGCAGTCGTACGCTTAGCTCCTACGAGCAGTACTTC
NA,NA,TRBV5-1,TRBJ1-2,CASSLPETPNYGYTF,TGCGCCAGCAGCTTACCCGAGACTCCTAACTATGGCTACACCTTC
NA,TRBD1,TRBV9,TRBJ1-2,CASSVGDRAYGYTF,TGTGCCAGCAGCGTAGGGGACAGAGCCTATGGCTACACCTTC
NA,TRBD2,TRBV6-6,TRBJ2-1,CASSYPGTSYNEQFF,TGTGCCAGCAGTTACCCCGGGACTAGCTACAATGAGCAGTTCTTC
few,NA,TRBV4-1,TRBJ2-1,CASSQVGTEQFF,TGCGCCAGCAGCCAAGTCGGTACGGAGCAGTTCTTC
NA,TRBD1,TRBV5-4,TRBJ2-2,CASIDRGKRGTGELFF,TGTGCCAGCATTGACAGGGGGAAACGCGGCACCGGGGAGCTGTTTTTT
NA,NA,TRBV27,TRBJ2-1,CASSLMGPSSYNEQFF,TGTGCCAGCAGTTTAATGGGGCCGAGCTCCTACAATGAGCAGTTCTTC
NA,TRBD1,TRBV27,TRBJ2-7,CASSLSGTGTYEQYF,TGTGCCAGCAGTTTATCCGGGACAGGGACCTACGAGCAGTACTTC
NA,TRBD1,TRBV6-4,TRBJ1-1,CASAPGQGPNHKAFF,TGTGCCAGCGCTCCGGGACAGGGGCCTAATCATAAAGCTTTCTTT
NA,TRBD1,TRBV5-1,TRBJ1-3,CASSLDRGYSGNTIYF,TGCGCCAGCAGCTTGGACAGGGGATACTCTGGAAACACCATATATTTT
few,TRBD1,TRBV5-4,TRBJ2-7,CASSSRDRLSYEQYF,TGTGCCAGCAGCTCCCGGGACAGGCTATCCTACGAGCAGTACTTC
NA,TRBD2,TRBV5-4,TRBJ2-5,CASSLISGGEGTQYF,TGTGCCAGCAGCTTGATTAGCGGGGGCGAGGGGACCCAGTACTTC
NA,TRBD1,TRBV19,TRBJ1-1,CASSITRRTGGTEAFF,TGTGCCAGTAGTATAACTCGGCGGACAGGGGGCACTGAAGCTTTCTTT
few,NA,TRBV6-5,TRBJ1-2,CASRETGKGHRGYTF,TGTGCCAGCAGAGAGACGGGGAAGGGCCACCGGGGCTACACCTTC
NA,TRBD2,TRBV5-4,TRBJ2-7,CASSAVTSGRYEQYF,TGTGCCAGCAGCGCCGTGACTAGCGGGAGGTACGAGCAGTACTTC
NA,TRBD2,TRBV4-2,TRBJ2-5,CASSPGLDPETQYF,TGTGCCAGCAGCCCCGGACTAGATCCAGAGACCCAGTACTTC
NA,TRBD1,TRBV5-4,TRBJ2-7,CASSPGTGTSEQYF,TGTGCCAGCAGCCCAGGGACAGGGACTTCCGAGCAGTACTTC
NA,TRBD1,TRBV6-1,TRBJ1-1,CASSELGGMNTEAFF,TGTGCCAGCAGTGAATTAGGGGGCATGAACACTGAAGCTTTCTTT
NA,TRBD2,TRBV11-2,TRBJ2-1,CASSFSGSPYNEQFF,TGTGCCAGCAGCTTTAGCGGGAGCCCCTACAATGAGCAGTTCTTC
few,NA,TRBV15,TRBJ1-1,CATANTDRDEAFF,TGTGCCACCGCTAACACAGATCGGGATGAAGCTTTCTTT
NA,TRBD2,TRBV2,TRBJ2-1,CASRTSGRASNEQFF,TGTGCCAGCAGGACTAGCGGGAGGGCCTCCAATGAGCAGTTCTTC
few,TRBD1,TRBV15,TRBJ1-5,CATSGGSNQPQHF,TGTGCCACGTCAGGGGGGAGCAATCAGCCCCAGCATTTT
NA,TRBD1,TRBV19,TRBJ1-2,CASSIFWAGGGQGRPVGYGYTF,TGTGCCAGTAGTATATTCTGGGCCGGAGGGGGACAGGGGCGTCCAGTCGGCTATGGCTACACCTTC
few,TRBD1,TRBV30,TRBJ1-2,CAWSGGGQADGYTF,TGTGCCTGGAGCGGCGGGGGACAGGCCGATGGCTACACCTTC
many,NA,TRBV30,TRBJ2-2,CAWSPDRLTGELFF,TGTGCCTGGAGTCCGGACAGACTCACCGGGGAGCTGTTTTTT
NA,NA,TRBV5-1,TRBJ2-7,CASSRGLSEQYF,TGCGCCAGCAGCAGAGGTCTGTCCGAGCAGTACTTC